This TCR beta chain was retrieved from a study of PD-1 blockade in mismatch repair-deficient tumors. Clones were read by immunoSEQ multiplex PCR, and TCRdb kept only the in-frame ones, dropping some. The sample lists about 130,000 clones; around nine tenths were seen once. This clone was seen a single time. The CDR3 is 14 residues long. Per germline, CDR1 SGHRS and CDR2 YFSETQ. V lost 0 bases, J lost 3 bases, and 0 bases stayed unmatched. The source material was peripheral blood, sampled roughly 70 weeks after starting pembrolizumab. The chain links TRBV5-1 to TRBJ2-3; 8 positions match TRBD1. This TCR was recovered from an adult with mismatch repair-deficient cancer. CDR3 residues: CASSLGTGTDTQYF. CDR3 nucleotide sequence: TGCGCCAGCAGCTTGGGGACAGGGACAGATACGCAGTATTTT.